One sample yielded the 21 T cell receptor beta chains listed below, sequenced in a study of blood T cell dynamics during melanoma immunotherapy. Time point defined: week 3, after first cycle of checkpoint inhibitor. Profiling relied on immunoSEQ multiplex PCR, and the TCRdb table lists in-frame clones only, not all of them. The sample has about 12,000 clones, about 93% seen once. Source: effector memory CD8+ T cells from blood, taken from a patient treated with checkpoint blockade. The receptors here all came from a human donor with melanoma.

The chain uses TRBV5-1 and TRBJ2-2; D gene uncertain. From germline, CDR1 is SGHRS and CDR2 YFSETQ. V shed 2 bases and J shed 6 bases, with 5 bases lying between them. The CDR3 is 12 residues long. CDR3 region: CASSLGAGELFF. CDR3 DNA: TGCGCCAGCAGCTTAGGCGCCGGGGAGCTGTTTTTT.

The rearrangement uses TRBV7-6 and TRBJ2-1; tentative D call: TRBD2 (6 bases). This CDR3 is 12 amino acids long. The V gene's germline CDR1 is SGHVS and CDR2 FNYEAQ. V was clipped by 5 bases and J by 7 bases, with 9 bases between them. CDR3 nucleotides: TGTGCCAGCAGCCGACTAGGGAATGAGCAGTTCTTC. It yields the protein CASSRLGNEQFF.

This chain joins TRBV28 and TRBJ2-4; D perhaps matches TRBD2 (5 bases). Trimming took off 3 bases at V and 3 bases at J, with 18 bases between the two ends. This CDR3 region has 17 residues. Germline V gene lookup returns CDR1 MDHEN and CDR2 SYDVKM. The CDR3 bases are TGTGCCAGCAGTTTCCCATCCGAGAGGGTGAACAAAAACATTCAGTACTTC. Translated: CASSFPSERVNKNIQYF.

Only one count was recorded for this clone. The V and J genes are TRBV4-1 and TRBJ2-3, with D perhaps given as TRBD1 or TRBD2 (6 bases each). Germline V gives CDR1 MGHRA, CDR2 YSYEKL. Trimming pared 0 bases from V and 2 bases from J, leaving 12 bases between. This CDR3 is 16 amino acids long. DNA for the CDR3: TGCGCCAGCAGCCAAGATGGAGGGGGGAACACAGATACGCAGTATTTT. This encodes CASSQDGGGNTDTQYF.

The rearrangement uses TRBV11-2 and TRBJ2-1; D gene uncertain. Germline CDR1 is SGHAT and CDR2 is FQNNGV. The V end lost 1 base, the J end lost 9 bases, and 7 bases lay between the germline ends. This CDR3 is built from 12 residues. Here the CDR3 reads CASSLVSSEQFF. The CDR3 region has the DNA TGTGCCAGCAGCTTAGTCAGCAGTGAGCAGTTCTTC.

This rearrangement joins TRBV13 to TRBJ2-2; D might be TRBD2 (6 bases). Trimming cost V 1 base and J 5 bases, with 11 bases left between them. The CDR3 is 15 residues long. The germline gives CDR1 PRHDT, CDR2 FYEKMQ (reference sequence). The CDR3 loop reads CASSLDPGTTGELFF. Here the CDR3 DNA reads TGTGCCAGCAGCTTAGATCCAGGGACTACCGGGGAGCTGTTTTTT.

The chain joins TRBV5-6 to TRBJ2-1; D gene unclear. Germline CDR1 reads SGHDT; CDR2 reads YYEEEE. The CDR3 runs 13 residues. Trimming took off 4 bases at V and 4 bases at J, with 9 bases between the two ends. CDR3 region: CASSDTAYNEQFF. The CDR3 DNA reads TGTGCCAGCAGCGACACAGCATACAATGAGCAGTTCTTC.

The rearrangement links TRBV2 to TRBJ1-5, with D unclear. This CDR3 comprises 15 residues. Germline CDR1 is SNHLY and CDR2 is FYNNEI. The ends were cut back, 0 bases at V and 2 bases at J, with 8 bases in the middle. CDR3 bases: TGTGCCAGCAGTGAAGCGCCTGGGGGCAATCAGCCCCAGCATTTT. Residues: CASSEAPGGNQPQHF. Based on the CDR3 plus reference TRBV2 and TRBJ1-5, the full variable domain is EPEVTQTPSHQVTQMGQEVILRCVPISNHLYFYWYRQILGQKVEFLVSFYNNEISEKSEIFDDQFSVERPDGSNFTLKIRSTKLEDSAMYFCASSEAPGGNQPQHFGDGTRLSIL.

The rearrangement uses TRBV11-2 and TRBJ1-1; D is unclear. The CDR3 is 14 residues long. Trimming left V 1 base short and J 6 bases short, with 12 bases between. Germline CDR1 reads SGHAT; CDR2 reads FQNNGV. The CDR3 DNA is TGTGCCAGCAGCTTAGCGGTTGCCCTTGCTGAAGCTTTCTTT. This codes for CASSLAVALAEAFF.

V usage is TRBV25-1 and J usage is TRBJ1-5; 11 bases agree with TRBD1. The V gene end was trimmed by 4 bases and the J gene end by 5 bases; junction bases not matched to a gene: 1. This CDR3 is 14 amino acids long. Germline V gene data show CDR1 as MGHDK and CDR2 as SYGVNS. Here the CDR3 DNA reads TGTGCCAGCAGTGGGACAGGGGGCTATCAGCCCCAGCATTTT. This translates into CASSGTGGYQPQHF.

This sequence joins TRBV5-6 and TRBJ2-1; 10 nucleotides agree with TRBD2. Germline CDR1 is SGHDT and CDR2 is YYEEEE. The V gene end was trimmed by 0 bases and the J gene end by 5 bases; junction bases not matched to a gene: 2. The CDR3 runs 15 residues. This chain's CDR3 is CASSLGLAGDNEQFF. Here the CDR3 DNA reads TGTGCCAGCAGCTTGGGGCTAGCGGGGGACAATGAGCAGTTCTTC. The whole variable domain, remainder taken from reference TRBV5-6 and TRBJ2-1, is DAGVTQSPTHLIKTRGQQVTLRCSPKSGHDTVSWYQQALGQGPQFIFQYYEEEERQRGNFPDRFSGHQFPNYSSELNVNALLLGDSALYLCASSLGLAGDNEQFFGPGTRLTVL.

The chain links TRBV28 to TRBJ2-1, with 10 bases fitting TRBD1. Germline lookup yields CDR1 MDHEN and CDR2 SYDVKM. CDR3 length: 14 amino acids. The V and J ends lost 5 bases and 6 bases, in that order; junction bases with no gene match: 4. CDR3 loop: CASSTGTGVNEQFF. The CDR3 DNA reads TGTGCCAGCAGTACCGGGACAGGGGTCAATGAGCAGTTCTTC.

The J gene is TRBJ2-7, the V gene TRBV6-5; a weak D match, TRBD1 (6 bases). Germline V CDR1 and CDR2: MNHEY, SVGAGI. The V end lost 4 bases, the J end lost 4 bases, and 20 bases lay between the germline ends. CDR3 length: 16 residues. In DNA form, the CDR3 reads TGTGCCAGCAGTTTAGACGAGACAGGAAAGTGGTACGAGCAGTACTTC. As protein: CASSLDETGKWYEQYF.

The gene calls are TRBV19 and TRBJ1-1; 7 bases agree with TRBD1. With V trimmed by 4 bases and J by 5 bases, 4 bases remained unmatched. There are 13 residues in the CDR3. CDR1 and CDR2 from the germline V gene are LNHDA and SQIVND (reference sequence). CDR3: CASSRTGVTEAFF. CDR3 sequence (DNA): TGTGCCAGTAGTAGAACAGGGGTGACTGAAGCTTTCTTT. The whole variable domain, filled in from reference TRBV19 and TRBJ1-1, reads DGGITQSPKYLFRKEGQNVTLSCEQNLNHDAMYWYRQDPGQGLRLIYYSQIVNDFQKGDIAEGYSVSREKKESFPLTVTSAQKNPTAFYLCASSRTGVTEAFFGQGTRLTVV.

The rearrangement links TRBV27 to TRBJ1-1; 7 bases align to TRBD1. This CDR3 spans 14 amino acids. With 9 bases clipped from V and 5 bases from J, the junction kept 12 bases outside the gene matches. Germline-derived CDR1 and CDR2 are MNHEY and SMNVEV (reference sequence). The CDR3 DNA reads as TGTGCCAGTAGTGCCACTCCAGGGGGAACTGAAGCTTTCTTT. This translates into CASSATPGGTEAFF.

The chain couples TRBV5-1 to TRBJ2-5; 7 positions match TRBD2. J lost 4 bases, V lost 1 base, and 7 bases had no gene match. Germline CDR1 and CDR2: SGHRS and YFSETQ. CDR3 length: 15 residues. The CDR3, as DNA: TGCGCCAGCAGCTTGCAGCGGGATGCCCCAGAGACCCAGTACTTC. Protein product: CASSLQRDAPETQYF.

The chain couples TRBV7-9 to TRBJ1-2; 11 bases fit TRBD1. There are 14 residues in the CDR3. CDR1 is SEHNR, CDR2 FQNEAQ, per germline (reference sequence). The trim removed 7 bases at V and 5 bases at J, leaving 6 bases unmatched. The CDR3 bases are TGTGCCAGCATCGGGACAGGGGGTCGGTATGGCTACACCTTC. It specifies CASIGTGGRYGYTF. Based on the CDR3 plus reference TRBV7-9 and TRBJ1-2, the full variable domain is DTGVSQNPRHKITKRGQNVTFRCDPISEHNRLYWYRQTLGQGPEFLTYFQNEAQLEKSRLLSDRFSAERPKGSFSTLEIQRTEQGDSAMYLCASIGTGGRYGYTFGSGTRLTVV.

V usage is TRBV7-6 and J usage is TRBJ2-1; 13 bases align to TRBD2. The CDR3 is made up of 15 amino acids. Losses at the gene ends were 4 bases for V and 6 bases for J; bases not matched to a gene: 3. Looked up from germline, CDR1 is SGHVS and CDR2 is FNYEAQ. The CDR3 region is CASSSGLAGVNEQFF. Written as DNA, the CDR3 is TGTGCCAGCAGCTCCGGACTAGCGGGGGTCAATGAGCAGTTCTTC.

This clone appeared a single time. The rearrangement joins TRBV2 to TRBJ1-1, with 7 positions matching TRBD1. The V segment lost 6 bases and the J segment 2 bases; nucleotides outside the gene matches: 6. Germline CDR1 is SNHLY and CDR2 is FYNNEI. The CDR3 length is 14 residues. Written as DNA, the CDR3 is TGTGCCAGCAGCTTGGGACAGATAAACACTGAAGCTTTCTTT. Its protein is CASSLGQINTEAFF. The full variable domain, its missing parts supplied by reference TRBV2 and TRBJ1-1, is EPEVTQTPSHQVTQMGQEVILRCVPISNHLYFYWYRQILGQKVEFLVSFYNNEISEKSEIFDDQFSVERPDGSNFTLKIRSTKLEDSAMYFCASSLGQINTEAFFGQGTRLTVV.

This chain joins TRBV27 and TRBJ2-7; D tentatively reads TRBD1 or TRBD2 (6 bases each). Trimming took off 2 bases at V and 4 bases at J, with 12 bases between the two ends. This CDR3 is built from 14 residues. Germline CDR1 reads MNHEY; CDR2 reads SMNVEV (reference sequence). The CDR3 loop is CASSLTGGLYEQYF. The CDR3 DNA sequence: TGTGCCAGCAGTTTAACCGGGGGCCTTTACGAGCAGTACTTC.

The rearrangement links TRBV5-6 to TRBJ2-5; TRBD1 matches 10 bases. Germline V CDR1 and CDR2: SGHDT, YYEEEE. V dropped 4 bases and J dropped 1; count of bases not matched to a gene: 7. The CDR3 is made up of 16 amino acids. CDR3 sequence reads: CASSQDRGPSQETQYF. The CDR3 DNA reads as TGTGCCAGCAGCCAAGACAGGGGGCCGTCCCAAGAGACCCAGTACTTC.